One sample yielded the 11 T cell receptor beta chains listed below, sequenced in a study of blood T cell repertoires in COVID-19. Clones were read by immunoSEQ multiplex PCR, and TCRdb kept only the in-frame ones, dropping some. The sample has about 87,000 clones; about 85% are singletons. Sequences were obtained from peripheral blood. The receptors stem from a woman of 80 years or more with COVID-19, enrolled during active disease.

The chain joins TRBV5-6 to TRBJ2-3; perhaps TRBD2 as D (5 bases). The germline V and J ends were trimmed by 2 bases and 2 bases, with 12 bases remaining between them. CDR1 and CDR2 (germline): SGHDT, YYEEEE. The CDR3 has 15 residues. CDR3 in amino acids: CASSLRSGVTDTQYF. The CDR3 nucleotides are TGTGCCAGCAGCTTAAGGAGCGGAGTCACAGATACGCAGTATTTT.

The chain recombines TRBV2 with TRBJ2-2, with TRBD2 as a possible D gene (5 bases). Germline-derived CDR1 and CDR2 are SNHLY and FYNNEI. The CDR3 is 14 residues long. Deletions cut 11 bases from V and 1 base from J, with 14 bases between. CDR3 nucleotides: TGTGCCTCCGGCTCGCGGGTGAACACCGGGGAGCTGTTTTTT. It codes for CASGSRVNTGELFF.

On this clone itself: The same CDR3 can be traced to other DNA sequences in this sample. The chain joins TRBV18 to TRBJ2-3, with unresolved D. Germline CDR1 KGHSH, CDR2 LQKENI. V lost 3 bases, J lost 6 bases, and 4 bases lay in between. The CDR3 length is 11 residues. CDR3 in amino acids: CASSPADTQYF. As DNA, the CDR3 is TGTGCCAGCTCACCGGCCGATACGCAGTATTTT.

This chain links TRBV19 with TRBJ2-7; 7 bases agree with TRBD2. Germline V gene sequence: CDR1 LNHDA, CDR2 SQIVND (reference sequence). The CDR3 spans 15 residues. The ends lost 1 base at V and 1 base at J; junction bases unmatched: 4. CDR3 nucleotides: TGTGCCAGTAGTATAGTTGCGGGAGCTTCCTACGAGCAGTACTTC. This sequence encodes CASSIVAGASYEQYF.

This chain connects TRBV2 to TRBJ1-3; D is unresolved. CDR1 and CDR2 from the germline V gene are SNHLY and FYNNEI. This CDR3 is 13 amino acids long. Between the trimmed V and J ends, which lost 6 bases and 4 bases, there was a span of 10 bases. The CDR3 sequence is CASSSDKGNTIYF. The CDR3 nucleotides are TGTGCCAGCAGCTCCGACAAGGGAAACACCATATATTTT. Filled out from reference TRBV2 and TRBJ1-3, the complete variable domain reads EPEVTQTPSHQVTQMGQEVILRCVPISNHLYFYWYRQILGQKVEFLVSFYNNEISEKSEIFDDQFSVERPDGSNFTLKIRSTKLEDSAMYFCASSSDKGNTIYFGEGSWLTVV.

V and J are TRBV7-8 and TRBJ2-7; D is possibly TRBD1 (6 bases). Germline values: CDR1 SGHVS, CDR2 FQNEAQ. CDR3 size: 14 residues. V was cut by 3 bases and J by 6 bases, with 15 bases left in between. CDR3 loop: CASSFMDSIGEQYF. DNA for the CDR3: TGTGCCAGCAGCTTTATGGACAGCATCGGCGAGCAGTACTTC.

V and J are TRBV27 and TRBJ1-2, with TRBD1 matching 7 bases. The CDR3 totals 15 residues. CDR1 MNHEY and CDR2 SMNVEV come from the germline V gene (reference sequence). Losses at the gene ends were 3 bases for V and 8 bases for J; bases not matched to a gene: 12. The DNA for the CDR3 is TGTGCCAGCAGTTTCAGGACAGGCCTTAGGGGAGGCTACACCTTC. This encodes CASSFRTGLRGGYTF.

This clone appeared once. The chain combines TRBV21-1 with TRBJ1-4. TRBV21-1 has pseudogene status. CDR3 length: 14 amino acids. In DNA, the CDR3 is TGTGCCAGCACCAACGGGGGGTCAGTAGAAAAACTGTTTTTT. This codes for CASTNGGSVEKLFF.

This rearrangement joins TRBV24-1 to TRBJ2-7, with D perhaps TRBD2 (6 bases). Germline CDR1 and CDR2: KGHDR and SFDVKD. The length of the CDR3 is 17 residues. With 2 bases removed from V and 2 bases from J, the gap between germline ends came to 18 bases. CDR3 loop: CATSDSSLGRGTYEQYF. In nucleotides, the CDR3 is TGTGCCACCAGTGATTCCTCCCTCGGACGGGGGACCTACGAGCAGTACTTC.

The J gene is TRBJ2-7, the V gene TRBV20-1; 12 bases align to TRBD2. The CDR3 sequence is 12 residues long. V was pared by 5 bases and J by 7 bases, with 3 bases of the junction left unmatched. Looked up from germline, CDR1 is DFQATT and CDR2 is SNEGSKA (reference sequence). The CDR3 here is CSAGGTSGEQYF. In DNA form, the CDR3 reads TGCAGTGCTGGTGGGACTAGCGGGGAGCAGTACTTC.

In nucleotides, the CDR3 is TGTGCCAGCAGCTTTCAGGGGCGGAGCACCGGGGAGCTGTTTTTT. Protein sequence: CASSFQGRSTGELFF. The chain joins TRBV7-2 to TRBJ2-2, with D tentatively TRBD1 (6 bases). The CDR3 spans 15 residues. The germline V gene encodes CDR1 SGHTA and CDR2 FQGNSA. Trimming left V 3 bases short and J 4 bases short, with 12 bases between.